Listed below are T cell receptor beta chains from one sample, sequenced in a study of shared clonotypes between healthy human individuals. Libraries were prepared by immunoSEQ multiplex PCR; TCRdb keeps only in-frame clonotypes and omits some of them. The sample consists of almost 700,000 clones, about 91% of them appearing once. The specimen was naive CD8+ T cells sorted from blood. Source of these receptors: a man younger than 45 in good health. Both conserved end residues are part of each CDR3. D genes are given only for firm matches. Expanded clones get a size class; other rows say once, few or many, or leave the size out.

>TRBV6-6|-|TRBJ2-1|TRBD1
TGTGCCAGCAGTTACTTGGACAGGGCCTACAATGAGCAGTTCTTC
CASSYLDRAYNEQFF
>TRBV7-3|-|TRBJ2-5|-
TGTGCCAGCAGCTCGACAGAAAAAGAGACCCAGTACTTC
CASSSTEKETQYF
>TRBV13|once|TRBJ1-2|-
TGTGCCAGCAGCGCCCGGAACTATGGCTACACCTTC
CASSARNYGYTF
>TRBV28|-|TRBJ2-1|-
TGTGCCAGCAGGGGGGACCCGTGGAACGGGATCACCTACAATGAGCAGTTCTTC
CASRGDPWNGITYNEQFF
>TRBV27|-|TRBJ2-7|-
TGTGCCAGCAGTTTCGTGTTCGGGGAAAAATACGAGCAGTACTTC
CASSFVFGEKYEQYF
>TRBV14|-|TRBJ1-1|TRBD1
TGTGCCAGCAGCCAGGTCAGGGGGCCTCGAACTGAAGCTTTCTTT
CASSQVRGPRTEAFF
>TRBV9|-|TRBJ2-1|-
TGTGCCAGCAGCGTACCCGGGGCCCCCTACAATGAGCAGTTCTTC
CASSVPGAPYNEQFF
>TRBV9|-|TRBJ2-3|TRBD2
TGTGCCAGCAGCGCAGGACTAGCGGGGTTCACAGATACGCAGTATTTT
CASSAGLAGFTDTQYF
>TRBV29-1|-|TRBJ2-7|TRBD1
TGCAGCGTTCTCGGGACAGGGCTCTCCTACGAGCAGTACTTC
CSVLGTGLSYEQYF
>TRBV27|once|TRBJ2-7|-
TGTGCCAGCAGCGCAGGCCGTGGGACACCAAGCTCCTACGAGCAGTACTTC
CASSAGRGTPSSYEQYF
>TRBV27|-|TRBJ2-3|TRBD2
TGTGCCAGCAGTTTATCGGGCGGGAGGGGGGTAGATACGCAGTATTTT
CASSLSGGRGVDTQYF
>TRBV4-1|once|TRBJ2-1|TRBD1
TGCGCCAGCAGCCCGTCGGACAGGGGGGATAATGAGCAGTTCTTC
CASSPSDRGDNEQFF
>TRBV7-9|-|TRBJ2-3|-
TGTGCCAGCAGCCCTCAAACAGATACGCAGTATTTT
CASSPQTDTQYF
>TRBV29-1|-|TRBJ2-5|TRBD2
TGCAGCGCCCCACTAGCGGCCCAAGAGACCCAGTACTTC
CSAPLAAQETQYF
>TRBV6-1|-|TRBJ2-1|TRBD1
TGTGCCAGCAGCGGACAGGGAAATGAGCAGTTCTTC
CASSGQGNEQFF
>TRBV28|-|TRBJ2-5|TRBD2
TGTGCCAGCAGTTTTGAGGCGGGAGGGGAGACCCAGTACTTC
CASSFEAGGETQYF
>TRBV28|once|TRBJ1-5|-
TGTGCCAACAGCCTGGGCAATCAGCCCCAGCATTTT
CANSLGNQPQHF
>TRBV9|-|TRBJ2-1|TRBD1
TGTGCCAGCAGCCCAGGACAGGGGGGCTACAATGAGCAGTTCTTC
CASSPGQGGYNEQFF
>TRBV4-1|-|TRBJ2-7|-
TGCGCCAGCAGCCAAGAGAGTAGCGTGGACTACGAGCAGTACTTC
CASSQESSVDYEQYF
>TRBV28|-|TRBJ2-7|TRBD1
TGTGCCAGCAGTTTTGGGAGGACAGGGCGATACGAGCAGTACTTC
CASSFGRTGRYEQYF
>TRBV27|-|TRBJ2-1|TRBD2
TGTGCCAGCAGCACTAGCGGGACTCGAAGCTCCTACAATGAGCAGTTCTTC
CASSTSGTRSSYNEQFF
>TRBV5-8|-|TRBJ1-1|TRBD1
TGTGCCAGCAGGAACGGACAGGCCCGTAACACTGAAGCTTTCTTT
CASRNGQARNTEAFF
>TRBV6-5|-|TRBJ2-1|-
TGTGCCAGCAGTTACTCGGGGGGAACCTACAATGAGCAGTTCTTC
CASSYSGGTYNEQFF
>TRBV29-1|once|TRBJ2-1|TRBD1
TGCAGCGTTGGTGCGGGACAGGGACGGGAGCAGTTCTTC
CSVGAGQGREQFF
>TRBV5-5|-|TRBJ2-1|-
TGTGCCAGCAGCTTGGCGAGCTCCTACAATGAGCAGTTCTTC
CASSLASSYNEQFF
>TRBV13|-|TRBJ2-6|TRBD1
TGTGCCAGCAGCTTGCGACAGGGGGTTACTGGGGCCAACGTCCTGACTTTC
CASSLRQGVTGANVLTF
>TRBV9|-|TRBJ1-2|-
TGTGCCAGCAGCGGAAAACGCTACACCTTC
CASSGKRYTF
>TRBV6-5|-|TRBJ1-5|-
TGTGCCAGCAGTTACTCGGAGGGCACTCAGCCCCAGCATTTT
CASSYSEGTQPQHF
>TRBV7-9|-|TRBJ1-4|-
TGTGCCAGCAGCTCACACCTAAGTTTACTGTTTTTT
CASSSHLSLLFF
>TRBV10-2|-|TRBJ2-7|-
TGCGCCAGCCCGCAGCTAGGCGAGCAGTACTTC
CASPQLGEQYF
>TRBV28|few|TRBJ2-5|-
TGTGCCAGCAGTTCGTACCCGCGGGACAATGAAGAGACCCAGTACTTC
CASSSYPRDNEETQYF
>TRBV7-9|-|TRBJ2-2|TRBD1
TGTGCCAGCAACGGACGGGACAGGTGGGGTACCGGGGAGCTGTTTTTT
CASNGRDRWGTGELFF
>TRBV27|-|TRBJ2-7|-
TGTGCCAGCAGTTCCCTCGAAACCTACGAGCAGTACTTC
CASSSLETYEQYF
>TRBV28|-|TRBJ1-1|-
TGTGCCAGCAGTCCCGGGACGGAACTAGGGACTGAAGCTTTCTTT
CASSPGTELGTEAFF
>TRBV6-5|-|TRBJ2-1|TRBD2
TGTGCCAGCAGTTACCCGGGACTAGCGTACAATGAGCAGTTCTTC
CASSYPGLAYNEQFF
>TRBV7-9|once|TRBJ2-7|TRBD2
TGTGCCAGCAGCGGTCCCGGGGCTAGCGGGCCTTACGAGCAGTACTTC
CASSGPGASGPYEQYF
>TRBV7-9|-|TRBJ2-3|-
TGTGCCAGCAGTATGACTGAAACCCTGGGCACAGATACGCAGTATTTT
CASSMTETLGTDTQYF
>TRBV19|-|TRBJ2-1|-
TGTGCCAGTAGTATGGGCGGGACTTCCTACAATGAGCAGTTCTTC
CASSMGGTSYNEQFF
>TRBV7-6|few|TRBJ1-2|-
TGTGCCAGCAGCGACGGACAGACGAACTATGGCTACACCTTC
CASSDGQTNYGYTF
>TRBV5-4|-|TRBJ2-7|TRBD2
TGTGCCAGCACTTCCGGGACTAGCGCGTACGAGCAGTACTTC
CASTSGTSAYEQYF
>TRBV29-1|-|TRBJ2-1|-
TGCAGCTCTTCCCTAGCAACCTACAATGAGCAGTTCTTC
CSSSLATYNEQFF
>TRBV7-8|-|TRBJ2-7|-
TGTGCCAGCAGCTCGCCCCGGGACACCCCTCTGGGGGGCGAGCAGTACTTC
CASSSPRDTPLGGEQYF
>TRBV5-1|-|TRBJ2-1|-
TGCGCCAGCAGCTTGTGGCAGGGGACCTACAATGAGCAGTTCTTC
CASSLWQGTYNEQFF
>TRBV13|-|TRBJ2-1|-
TGTGCCAGCAAGGGGCGAGAATCGGGCAATGAGCAGTTCTTC
CASKGRESGNEQFF
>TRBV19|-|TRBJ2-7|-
TGTGCCAGTAGCCGAGGGGGGGAGCGTTACGAGCAGTACTTC
CASSRGGERYEQYF